These 3 T cell receptor beta chains originate from one sample sequenced in a study of blood T cell repertoires in COVID-19. Clones were read by immunoSEQ multiplex PCR, and TCRdb kept only the in-frame ones, dropping some. The data hold roughly 300,000 clones, with more than 75% observed a single time. Source material: PBMCs or T cells enriched from blood (not recorded which). Every receptor here comes from a man aged 30-40 years who had recovered from COVID-19.

Comments on this clone: At one end, the junction sequence differs from germline, possibly due to a read error. The genes are TRBV7-7 and TRBJ2-7, with 11 bases lining up with TRBD1. Germline-derived CDR1 and CDR2 are SSHAT and FNYEAQ (reference sequence). The length of the CDR3 is 15 residues. CDR3 sequence (DNA): TGTGCTAGCAGCATCGGACAGGGGGCGAAATACGAGCAGTACTTC. Its protein is CASSIGQGAKYEQYF.

This clone was recorded many times. V gene TRBV4-1 combines with J gene TRBJ2-7, with D perhaps TRBD1 (5 bases). Germline CDR1 MGHRA, CDR2 YSYEKL. V dropped 2 bases and J dropped 5 bases, with 10 bases sitting between them. There are 13 residues in the CDR3. CDR3 sequence (DNA): TGCGCCAGCAGCCAACCAGGGAACGACGAGCAGTACTTC. Encoded protein: CASSQPGNDEQYF.

Written as DNA, the CDR3 is TGCGCCAGCAGTGTATTGGGCGGGGACTATGGCTACACCTTC. Protein: CASSVLGGDYGYTF. The V and J genes are TRBV10-1 and TRBJ1-2, with D unclear. Trimming shortened V by 4 bases and J by 3 bases, and 12 bases separated the two germline ends. Germline values: CDR1 WNHNN, CDR2 SYGVQD (reference sequence). CDR3 size: 14 residues.